This T cell receptor (beta chain) was retrieved from a study of blood T cell repertoires in COVID-19 (dated by TCRdb to between 2020 and 2021). Broadly, across the study: Samples from collaborators originated in the United States, Italy and Spain and spanned both the acute and convalescent phases of COVID-19. The material from the prospective study consisted of cDNA or gDNA derived from T cells, B-cell-depleted T cells, or PBMCs. Deeply sampled blood TCRbeta repertoires from subjects exposed to, actively infected with, or recovered from COVID-19 were included in the dataset. A freely available public database, intended as a resource for researchers studying the immune response to SARS-CoV-2, is where the repertoires were released. The samples were drawn from two sources: the first 160 participants of the ongoing ImmuneRACE study, and 1,200 or so subjects contributed by 6 global collaborators. A de-identified subject ID, COVID-19 status, age in years and sex were almost always included in the sample metadata. Where HLA class I and class II types were available, the types were taken from metadata supplied by the sample provider, not from assay-based typing. Beyond this particular receptor, the publication reports: Clinical and demographic metadata were provided uncurated, with the amount varying by source and participant.

As concerns this clone: Its antigen remains undetermined. No base-level quality is on record; no much larger clone is a single base apart.

Samples from volunteer blood donors who had recovered from COVID-19 were contributed by a second Seattle source. Whole blood was collected in K2EDTA tubes by collaborating institutions according to the institutions' own protocols. For TCRbeta analysis, collaborators shipped samples as frozen whole blood, isolated PBMCs, or DNA extracted from either of those sample types. According to the germline V gene, CDR1 reads MDHEN and CDR2 reads SYDVKM. Including cysteine and phenylalanine, the CDR3 has 13 amino acids. The only DNA kept is the CDR3, 39 bases in frame from the first base. V is shortened by 1 base, J by 2 bases, and the region joining them spans 5 bases. TCRbeta CDR3 regions were amplified from genomic DNA using the immunoSEQ Assay, a bias-controlled multiplex PCR. Per the authors' processing: The number of nucleated cells in each sample was estimated by amplification of reference gene primers within the assay. To quantify the absolute abundance of each unique TCRbeta CDR3 rearrangement, sequence reads were collapsed and filtered. Productive Simpson clonality was computed per sample as the square root of Simpson's diversity index over productive rearrangements. TCRdb stores this immuneACCESS table with in-frame sequences only. Part of the clones is absent; in the studies checked, under half of the shortfall reflects unresolved V genes, and no reason is known for the rest. V and J calls and clone size follow that table, whereas D and trimming were derived from the DNA. This sample holds 200,000 to 300,000 clones; around 80% were observed only once. About 2.3% of the sample goes to the ten largest clones.

The sequence links TRBV28 to TRBJ1-2; the D region possibly corresponds to TRBD1 (5 bases align). The sequence was obtained from a man aged 40-55 years who had recovered from COVID-19. Sequencing used peripheral blood. Read as DNA, the sequence is TGTGCCAGCAGTTTATCAGGGAACTATGGCTACACCTTC. This translates into CASSLSGNYGYTF.